This T cell receptor (beta chain) emerged from a study of T cell repertoires in cytomegalovirus infection. Study information: Indicated by public TCR beta signatures were CMV infection and matching HLA type. Study conclusions and caveats: Dominating the ex vivo response were HLA-C-restricted CMV-specific TCR beta clonotypes. Totalled public TCR beta family frequency picked out people who carried CMV plus the relevant HLA.

As concerns this clonotype: What it binds is not known.

The V end was cut by 2 bases, the J end by 4 bases, with 8 bases between. Germline V gene sequence: CDR1 SGHVS, CDR2 FQNEAQ. There are 13 residues in the CDR3. In TCRdb, the reads were re-called with MiXCR into one record per CDR3 protein. The data contain about 680,000 distinct CDR3 sequences, roughly a quarter of them singletons. The clonotype comes from a human donor in good health (CMV status not recorded). Some clones in this sample may be carry-over from other donors' samples. J is TRBJ1-1 and V is TRBV7-8, with no clear D. The sample consisted of CD8+ T cells from PBMCs. CDR3 loop: CASSLFTGTEAFF. CDR3 in DNA: TGTGCCAGCAGCTTATTTACGGGCACTGAAGCTTTCTTT.